One and the same sample provided the 3 T cell receptor beta chains below, sequenced in a study of molecular identifiers for immune sequencing clone quantification. TCRdb reprocessed the PCR reads via MiXCR and lists one record per CDR3 protein. The table includes under 800,000 distinct CDR3 sequences, approximately 24% detected once. Source material: naive CD8+ T cells from blood, with Jurkat cell RNA spiked in. Subset specified: FACS-sorted CD8+CD4-CCR7+CD45RA+ naive T cells. The origin of the receptors is a human donor in good health. Some libraries in this study had Jurkat cell RNA spiked in.

A few counts support this clonotype. A much larger clone lies one base from this, so it may be a read error. The chain recombines TRBV6-1 with TRBJ1-5; D is ambiguous. CDR1 MNHNS and CDR2 SASEGT come from the germline V gene. This CDR3 has 17 amino acids. CDR3 residues: CAGSENPAQTINQPQHF. The CDR3 DNA sequence: TGTGCCGGCAGTGAAAACCCGGCGCAAACTATCAATCAGCCCCAGCATTTT.

The J gene is TRBJ1-1, the V gene TRBV7-6; D is possibly TRBD1 (5 bases). V lost 5 bases, J lost 1 base, and 11 bases lay in between. This CDR3 has 14 amino acids. Germline V gene data show CDR1 as SGHVS and CDR2 as FNYEAQ. The CDR3 reads CASSPVGENTEAFF. CDR3 sequence (DNA): TGTGCCAGCAGCCCAGTAGGGGAGAACACTGAAGCTTTCTTT.

The chain links TRBV6-4 to TRBJ1-3, with 9 bases aligning to TRBD1. CDR1 and CDR2 from the germline V gene are MRHNA and SNTAGT. The V segment lost 2 bases and the J segment 2 bases; nucleotides outside the gene matches: 1. CDR3 length equals 15 residues. The DNA for the CDR3 is TGTGCCAGCAGTGACAGACAGGGGGCTGGAAACACCATATATTTT. It translates to CASSDRQGAGNTIYF.